Listed below are T cell receptor beta chains from one sample, sequenced in a study of T cell clones after liver transplantation. Generated by immunoSEQ multiplex PCR, the TCRdb table keeps only in-frame clones and is missing some. The data contain roughly 80,000 clones, around four fifths of them singletons. Material: CD4+ T cells from blood, obtained at the 22-month timepoint. The source of these receptors is a human patient who received a liver transplant. Some T cells may trace back to the graft donor. The CDR3 runs from the conserved cysteine through the conserved F or W. Each record gives: J gene, V gene, D gene, clone size, CDR3 protein, CDR3 DNA. The D gene is left open where the match is weak. Only some rows state a clone size, as once, few, many or a class for expanded clones.

j_gene: TRBJ2-5; v_gene: TRBV4-1; d_gene: -; abundance: -; CDR3aa: CASSRLGGETQYF; CDR3nt: TGCGCCAGCAGCAGATTGGGTGGCGAGACCCAGTACTTC
j_gene: TRBJ2-1; v_gene: TRBV15; d_gene: -; abundance: -; CDR3aa: CATSATGYNEQFF; CDR3nt: TGTGCCACCAGCGCAACCGGCTACAATGAGCAGTTCTTC
j_gene: TRBJ1-2; v_gene: TRBV4-3; d_gene: -; abundance: -; CDR3aa: CASSQDKRDGYTF; CDR3nt: TGCGCCAGCAGCCAAGATAAAAGAGATGGCTACACCTTC
j_gene: TRBJ2-1; v_gene: TRBV5-5; d_gene: TRBD2; abundance: -; CDR3aa: CASSGGTSGGGYNEQFF; CDR3nt: TGTGCCAGCAGCGGCGGGACTAGCGGGGGAGGCTACAATGAGCAGTTCTTC
j_gene: TRBJ2-7; v_gene: TRBV11-2; d_gene: -; abundance: -; CDR3aa: CASSPLTLGYEQYF; CDR3nt: TGTGCCAGCAGCCCCTTAACACTGGGCTACGAGCAGTACTTC
j_gene: TRBJ2-3; v_gene: TRBV18; d_gene: TRBD2; abundance: -; CDR3aa: CASSPPGLAGEGTQYF; CDR3nt: TGTGCCAGCTCACCACCGGGACTAGCGGGAGAGGGTACGCAGTATTTT
j_gene: TRBJ1-2; v_gene: TRBV25-1; d_gene: -; abundance: -; CDR3aa: CASTPRDLGGYTF; CDR3nt: TGTGCCAGCACCCCCCGGGACTTAGGGGGCTACACCTTC
j_gene: TRBJ2-4; v_gene: TRBV6-1; d_gene: TRBD1; abundance: -; CDR3aa: CASSASGGKDIQYF; CDR3nt: TGTGCCAGCAGTGCGTCAGGGGGAAAGGACATTCAGTACTTC
j_gene: TRBJ1-1; v_gene: TRBV5-4; d_gene: TRBD1; abundance: -; CDR3aa: CASSVGQGAGNTEAFF; CDR3nt: TGTGCCAGCAGCGTCGGACAGGGGGCCGGGAACACTGAAGCTTTCTTT
j_gene: TRBJ2-1; v_gene: TRBV6-5; d_gene: TRBD2; abundance: -; CDR3aa: CASSSSGRANEQFF; CDR3nt: TGTGCCAGCAGTTCCAGCGGGAGGGCCAATGAGCAGTTCTTC
j_gene: TRBJ1-5; v_gene: TRBV28; d_gene: -; abundance: once; CDR3aa: CASSGLVQGQPQHF; CDR3nt: TGTGCCAGTTCAGGTCTTGTTCAGGGACAGCCCCAGCATTTT
j_gene: TRBJ1-6; v_gene: TRBV2; d_gene: -; abundance: -; CDR3aa: CASKVATGDNSPLHF; CDR3nt: TGTGCCAGCAAGGTGGCGACAGGTGATAATTCACCCCTCCACTTT
j_gene: TRBJ2-1; v_gene: TRBV7-2; d_gene: -; abundance: -; CDR3aa: CASSFARVEREGQFF; CDR3nt: TGTGCCAGCAGCTTCGCCCGGGTAGAGCGCGAAGGGCAGTTCTTC
j_gene: TRBJ2-1; v_gene: TRBV5-1; d_gene: TRBD2; abundance: -; CDR3aa: CASSLSGTSEQFF; CDR3nt: TGCGCCAGCAGCTTGAGCGGGACCTCCGAGCAGTTCTTC
j_gene: TRBJ2-7; v_gene: TRBV29-1; d_gene: TRBD1; abundance: -; CDR3aa: CSVLLEQGGYEQYF; CDR3nt: TGCAGCGTTTTACTTGAACAGGGGGGCTACGAGCAGTACTTC
j_gene: TRBJ2-7; v_gene: TRBV19; d_gene: TRBD2; abundance: -; CDR3aa: CASSRSGRYEQYF; CDR3nt: TGTGCCAGTAGTAGGAGCGGGAGGTACGAGCAGTACTTC
j_gene: TRBJ1-1; v_gene: TRBV28; d_gene: -; abundance: -; CDR3aa: CASSPGTMNTEAFF; CDR3nt: TGTGCCAGCAGTCCCGGGACGATGAACACTGAAGCTTTCTTT
j_gene: TRBJ2-5; v_gene: TRBV18; d_gene: TRBD1; abundance: -; CDR3aa: CASSPLLRDRGVGETQYF; CDR3nt: TGTGCCAGCTCACCTCTGTTGAGGGACAGGGGCGTGGGAGAGACCCAGTACTTC
j_gene: TRBJ2-1; v_gene: TRBV2; d_gene: -; abundance: -; CDR3aa: CASSELGLESDEQFF; CDR3nt: TGTGCCAGCAGTGAACTCGGGCTAGAATCCGATGAGCAGTTCTTC
j_gene: TRBJ2-6; v_gene: TRBV15; d_gene: TRBD2; abundance: -; CDR3aa: CATSRDTSGGSGANVLTF; CDR3nt: TGTGCCACCAGCAGAGATACTAGCGGGGGGTCTGGGGCCAACGTCCTGACTTTC
j_gene: TRBJ1-1; v_gene: TRBV18; d_gene: -; abundance: -; CDR3aa: CASSPVGSTNTEAFF; CDR3nt: TGTGCCAGCTCACCGGTAGGGTCTACGAACACTGAAGCTTTCTTT
j_gene: TRBJ1-1; v_gene: TRBV30; d_gene: -; abundance: -; CDR3aa: CAWSFSQVEAFF; CDR3nt: TGTGCCTGGAGTTTCTCCCAAGTTGAAGCTTTCTTT
j_gene: TRBJ2-7; v_gene: TRBV7-9; d_gene: TRBD1; abundance: -; CDR3aa: CASSLGQGFNEQYF; CDR3nt: TGTGCCAGCAGCTTGGGACAGGGGTTCAACGAGCAGTACTTC
j_gene: TRBJ1-5; v_gene: TRBV18; d_gene: -; abundance: -; CDR3aa: CASSSEDQPQHF; CDR3nt: TGTGCCAGCTCATCCGAAGATCAGCCCCAGCATTTT
j_gene: TRBJ1-1; v_gene: TRBV2; d_gene: TRBD1; abundance: -; CDR3aa: CASMRDRNTEAFF; CDR3nt: TGTGCCAGCATGAGGGACAGGAACACTGAAGCTTTCTTT
j_gene: TRBJ2-3; v_gene: TRBV9; d_gene: TRBD2; abundance: -; CDR3aa: CASSVSGGPGDTQYF; CDR3nt: TGTGCCAGCAGCGTTTCGGGGGGGCCGGGTGATACGCAGTATTTT
j_gene: TRBJ2-5; v_gene: TRBV15; d_gene: -; abundance: -; CDR3aa: CATSSRRSLGKETQYF; CDR3nt: TGTGCCACCAGCTCTAGACGGTCACTGGGAAAAGAGACCCAGTACTTC
j_gene: TRBJ1-5; v_gene: TRBV7-9; d_gene: -; abundance: -; CDR3aa: CASNRGDNQGPQHF; CDR3nt: TGTGCCAGCAACCGTGGGGACAATCAAGGGCCCCAGCATTTT
j_gene: TRBJ1-1; v_gene: TRBV28; d_gene: -; abundance: -; CDR3aa: CASSLSGFPEAFF; CDR3nt: TGTGCCAGCAGTTTATCTGGGTTCCCTGAAGCTTTCTTT
j_gene: TRBJ1-2; v_gene: TRBV20-1; d_gene: -; abundance: few; CDR3aa: CSANRDYGYTF; CDR3nt: TGCAGTGCTAACAGGGACTATGGCTACACCTTC
j_gene: TRBJ2-1; v_gene: TRBV12-5; d_gene: TRBD2; abundance: -; CDR3aa: CASGLWLAGGTNEQFF; CDR3nt: TGTGCTAGTGGTTTGTGGCTAGCGGGGGGGACCAATGAGCAGTTCTTC
j_gene: TRBJ2-5; v_gene: TRBV28; d_gene: TRBD2; abundance: -; CDR3aa: CASSGTSGSGETQYF; CDR3nt: TGTGCCAGCTCCGGGACTAGCGGGAGTGGAGAGACCCAGTACTTC
j_gene: TRBJ1-4; v_gene: TRBV5-1; d_gene: -; abundance: -; CDR3aa: CASSLGPTDYNEKLFF; CDR3nt: TGCGCCAGCAGCTTGGGGCCGACAGATTACAATGAAAAACTGTTTTTT
j_gene: TRBJ2-2; v_gene: TRBV9; d_gene: -; abundance: -; CDR3aa: CASSVSGTGELFF; CDR3nt: TGTGCCAGCAGCGTTAGCGGCACCGGGGAGCTGTTTTTT
j_gene: TRBJ2-1; v_gene: TRBV6-4; d_gene: TRBD2; abundance: -; CDR3aa: CASSRVAGALPYNEQFF; CDR3nt: TGTGCCAGCAGCCGGGTGGCGGGAGCTCTCCCCTACAATGAGCAGTTCTTC
j_gene: TRBJ1-1; v_gene: TRBV19; d_gene: TRBD1; abundance: -; CDR3aa: CASSRGQGVEAFF; CDR3nt: TGTGCCAGTAGTAGGGGACAGGGTGTGGAAGCTTTCTTT
j_gene: TRBJ2-2; v_gene: TRBV7-2; d_gene: TRBD2; abundance: -; CDR3aa: CASSPRGGSNTGELFF; CDR3nt: TGTGCCAGCAGCCCGCGCGGGGGTTCGAACACCGGGGAGCTGTTTTTT
j_gene: TRBJ1-2; v_gene: TRBV19; d_gene: TRBD1; abundance: -; CDR3aa: CASRERGLNGYTF; CDR3nt: TGTGCCAGTAGAGAGAGGGGGCTAAATGGCTACACCTTC